This T cell receptor beta chain was observed in a study of technical replicates of blood from a few donors. This clone was seen a single time. Method: immunoSEQ multiplex PCR; TCRdb's copy keeps in-frame clones and lacks some. The sample gives more than 90,000 clones, about 96% of which show up once; 0.36% is in the top ten. In germline, CDR1 is MNHEY, CDR2 SMNVEV (reference sequence). This CDR3 is 15 amino acids long. Trimming left V 1 base short and J 0 bases short, with 7 bases between. The J gene is TRBJ2-1, the V gene TRBV27; weak D call: TRBD1 (5 bases). This sequence originates from a human donor in good health. Sequenced input: T cells isolated from PBMCs. CDR3 DNA: TGTGCCAGCAGTTTATGGACAAGCTCCTACAATGAGCAGTTCTTC. This translates into CASSLWTSSYNEQFF.